These 28 T cell receptor beta chains were all obtained from the same sample, sequenced in a study of cytomegalovirus exposure and HLA in healthy donors (dated by TCRdb to about 2017). Library prep was done by the immunoSEQ multiplex PCR assay. For the multiplex PCR, a mixture combining 60 forward primers for TCR Vbeta segments and 13 reverse primers for TCR Jbeta segments was used. Here the immuneACCESS table is served through TCRdb, limited to in-frame sequences with V and J called. Missing clones are a known gap in these copies; in checked studies unresolved V genes cover under half, and the rest lacks a known reason. Counted in this sample were roughly 100,000 clones; about 83% of them appeared once. Roughly 6.1% of the sample belongs to the ten largest clones. The sample taken for sequencing was PBMCs. Receptor source: a young man in good health and CMV-seronegative.

The chain links TRBV6-5 to TRBJ2-7; D may be TRBD1 (6 bases). Per the germline V gene, CDR1 is MNHEY and CDR2 is SVGAGI. Trimming left V 10 bases short and J 2 bases short, with 24 bases between. The CDR3 length is 16 residues. As DNA, the CDR3 is TGTGCCACAAGTTACTCAACAGGGCAGGTAGCCTACGAGCAGTACTTC. It is translated as CATSYSTGQVAYEQYF.

This rearrangement joins TRBV4-2 to TRBJ2-3; 8 bases match TRBD2. Germline V CDR1 and CDR2: LGHNA, YNFKEQ. After removal of 1 base from V and 4 bases from J, the junction contained 10 bases not matched to a gene. CDR3 size: 17 residues. CDR3 nucleotides: TGTGCCAGCAGCCAAGGCCCAAGCGGGAGTGGTGCAGATACGCAGTATTTT. Its protein is CASSQGPSGSGADTQYF.

This chain joins TRBV7-2 and TRBJ1-2, with 7 bases fitting TRBD1. The CDR3 spans 13 residues. Germline assignment: CDR1 SGHTA and CDR2 FQGNSA. The V gene end was trimmed by 5 bases and the J gene end by 8 bases; junction bases not matched to a gene: 8. DNA for the CDR3: TGTGCCAGCAGCCTACCTCGGGACAGAGGCTACACCTTC. Encoded protein: CASSLPRDRGYTF.

Here the CDR3 DNA reads TGTGCCAGCAGTTCTTCTAGTGAGGCGCCCGACGAGCAGTACTTC. Protein sequence: CASSSSSEAPDEQYF. The J gene is TRBJ2-7, the V gene TRBV6-5; D is unresolved. Deletions cut 4 bases from V and 5 bases from J, with 18 bases between. This CDR3 spans 15 amino acids. Germline V gene sequence: CDR1 MNHEY, CDR2 SVGAGI.

The V call is TRBV10-2, the J call TRBJ1-6; no firm D call. This CDR3 has 14 residues. Trimming stripped 6 bases from V and 6 bases from J, with 12 bases between. Germline V gene sequence: CDR1 WSHSY, CDR2 SAAADI. This CDR3 is CASSVNFSNSPLHF. The CDR3 DNA sequence: TGCGCCAGCAGCGTCAATTTCAGTAATTCACCCCTCCACTTT.

This clone was seen a single time. The V and J genes are TRBV6-1 and TRBJ2-7; 7 nucleotides align to TRBD1. The ends lost 7 bases at V and 4 bases at J; junction bases unmatched: 10. This CDR3 spans 14 amino acids. Germline assignment: CDR1 MNHNS and CDR2 SASEGT. Written as DNA, the CDR3 is TGTGCCAGCATTCTACCGGGACAGATTTACGAGCAGTACTTC. Protein: CASILPGQIYEQYF.

The chain is built from TRBV5-6 and TRBJ2-7; possible D gene TRBD2, 5 bases. CDR1 SGHDT and CDR2 YYEEEE come from the germline V gene. The CDR3 has 13 amino acids. Trimming left V 4 bases short and J 5 bases short, with 13 bases between. Here the CDR3 reads CASSVRESDEQYF. The DNA of the CDR3 is TGTGCCAGCAGCGTCCGGGAATCAGACGAGCAGTACTTC.

This clone was seen more than once but under ten times. V gene TRBV4-3 combines with J gene TRBJ2-1; 8 nucleotides line up with TRBD2. V gave up 0 bases and J gave up 9 bases; unmatched junction bases: 7. Germline V gives CDR1 LGHNA, CDR2 YSLEER. The CDR3 is 15 amino acids. The CDR3 DNA sequence: TGCGCCAGCAGCCAAGATCGTCTAGCGGGCTTTGAGCAGTTCTTC. This encodes CASSQDRLAGFEQFF.

This clone occurred a few times. This chain joins TRBV19 and TRBJ2-5, with D possibly matching TRBD2 (6 bases). CDR1 and CDR2 from the germline V gene are LNHDA and SQIVND (reference sequence). CDR3 length: 13 amino acids. Trimming removed 6 bases at V and 5 bases at J, with 13 bases between. The CDR3 nucleotides are TGTGCCAGTAGGTCACTAGCTCGGGAGACCCAGTACTTC. Protein sequence: CASRSLARETQYF. Based on the CDR3 plus reference TRBV19 and TRBJ2-5, the full variable domain is DGGITQSPKYLFRKEGQNVTLSCEQNLNHDAMYWYRQDPGQGLRLIYYSQIVNDFQKGDIAEGYSVSREKKESFPLTVTSAQKNPTAFYLCASRSLARETQYFGPGTRLLVL.

The chain joins TRBV7-9 to TRBJ2-3; no clear D gene. This CDR3 is 17 amino acids long. CDR1 SEHNR and CDR2 FQNEAQ come from the germline V gene (reference sequence). V was cut by 5 bases and J by 0 bases, with 18 bases left in between. CDR3 sequence: CASSPQWMATSTDTQYF. The CDR3 region has the DNA TGTGCCAGCAGCCCCCAATGGATGGCGACTAGCACAGATACGCAGTATTTT.

The chain joins TRBV4-3 to TRBJ1-3; D may be TRBD1 (5 bases). The V gene lost 0 bases and the J gene lost 0 bases, with 15 bases spanning the gap. There are 18 residues in the CDR3. Germline V gene data show CDR1 as LGHNA and CDR2 as YSLEER. Written as DNA, the CDR3 is TGCGCCAGCAGCCAAGAGGGTTTGACAGCGAGCTCTGGAAACACCATATATTTT. Translating gives CASSQEGLTASSGNTIYF.

The chain links TRBV7-6 to TRBJ1-4; TRBD1 matches 7 bases. CDR3 size: 14 residues. Trimming took 4 bases from V and 1 from J; bases not matched to a gene: 0. CDR1 and CDR2 (germline): SGHVS, FNYEAQ. The CDR3, as DNA: TGTGCCAGCAGCTGGGACAGAACTAATGAAAAACTGTTTTTT. Encoded protein: CASSWDRTNEKLFF.

In its sample, this clone was seen a few times. The V and J genes are TRBV9 and TRBJ2-2; TRBD2 agrees at 11 bases. The junction had 4 bases not matched to a gene; V was cut back by 1 base and J by 5 bases. There are 16 residues in the CDR3. CDR1 is SGDLS, CDR2 YYNGEE, per germline. The CDR3 nucleotides are TGTGCCAGCAGCGTATCAACTAGCGGGAGAACCGGGGAGCTGTTTTTT. It encodes CASSVSTSGRTGELFF.

The chain uses TRBV5-1 and TRBJ1-5, with 7 bases lining up with TRBD1. Looked up from germline, CDR1 is SGHRS and CDR2 is YFSETQ. The V segment lost 4 bases and the J segment 4 bases; nucleotides outside the gene matches: 14. The CDR3 loop spans 17 amino acids. The CDR3: CASSRTGVNDVNQPQHF. In DNA, the CDR3 is TGCGCCAGCAGCCGAACAGGGGTCAACGATGTTAATCAGCCCCAGCATTTT.

The table lists this clone with a few counts. The chain has TRBV7-6 and TRBJ2-7, with 10 bases that match TRBD1. Looked up from germline, CDR1 is SGHVS and CDR2 is FNYEAQ. The V gene end was trimmed by 6 bases and the J gene end by 7 bases; junction bases not matched to a gene: 9. This CDR3 has 14 amino acids. The CDR3 protein is CASSPGTGVGEQYF. The CDR3 DNA reads TGTGCCAGCAGTCCCGGGACAGGGGTGGGGGAGCAGTACTTC.

The chain recombines TRBV6-5 with TRBJ1-1, with D possibly being TRBD1 (5 bases). The ends were cut back, 7 bases at V and 2 bases at J, with 8 bases in the middle. Germline CDR1 is MNHEY and CDR2 is SVGAGI. This CDR3 has 12 residues. Here the CDR3 DNA reads TGTGCCAGCAATACAGGTAACACTGAAGCTTTCTTT. Its translation: CASNTGNTEAFF.

The chain carries TRBV19 and TRBJ1-1; tentative D call: TRBD1 (6 bases). Germline V lookup: CDR1 LNHDA, CDR2 SQIVND (reference sequence). This CDR3 comprises 13 residues. Trimming pared 3 bases from V and 6 bases from J, leaving 11 bases between. CDR3 nucleotides: TGTGCCAGTAGTATGGGGGCCAGGTCTGAAGCTTTCTTT. Translated, it gives CASSMGARSEAFF.

J is TRBJ2-2 and V is TRBV6-5, with D unclear. V lost 7 bases, J lost 1 base, and 13 bases lay in between. This CDR3 is 15 amino acids long. Germline CDR1 MNHEY, CDR2 SVGAGI. The CDR3 sequence: CASTKTAGNTGELFF. The CDR3 nucleotides are TGTGCCAGCACGAAAACGGCAGGGAACACCGGGGAGCTGTTTTTT.

The chain links TRBV19 to TRBJ1-5; tentative D call: TRBD1 (6 bases). The CDR3 sequence is 17 residues long. CDR1 and CDR2 from the germline V gene are LNHDA and SQIVND (reference sequence). Trimming cost V 1 base and J 0 bases, with 13 bases left between them. This CDR3 is CASSIGLGGYSNQPQHF. CDR3 sequence (DNA): TGTGCCAGTAGTATAGGTTTAGGGGGTTATAGCAATCAGCCCCAGCATTTT. Supplemented by reference TRBV19 and TRBJ1-5, the full variable domain reads DGGITQSPKYLFRKEGQNVTLSCEQNLNHDAMYWYRQDPGQGLRLIYYSQIVNDFQKGDIAEGYSVSREKKESFPLTVTSAQKNPTAFYLCASSIGLGGYSNQPQHFGDGTRLSIL.

The gene calls are TRBV11-2 and TRBJ1-2; 8 nucleotides agree with TRBD1. Germline CDR1 and CDR2: SGHAT and FQNNGV. The J segment lost 8 bases and the V segment lost 3 bases, leaving 2 bases of the junction unmatched. The CDR3 spans 12 residues. The chain's CDR3 is CASSLTGAGYTF. Written as DNA, the CDR3 is TGTGCCAGCAGCTTGACAGGGGCCGGCTACACCTTC.

This clone was counted a few times. This rearrangement joins TRBV19 to TRBJ1-4; D unresolved. Germline lookup yields CDR1 LNHDA and CDR2 SQIVND (reference sequence). The CDR3 sequence is 10 residues long. Trimming took off 10 bases at V and 7 bases at J, with 7 bases between the two ends. CDR3 protein: CATGGEKLFF. The CDR3 nucleotides read TGTGCCACCGGAGGTGAAAAACTGTTTTTT.

This chain joins TRBV27 and TRBJ2-7; 16 bases are a match to TRBD2. The CDR3 length is 17 residues. Trimming took 5 bases from V and 0 from J; bases not matched to a gene: 4. CDR1 MNHEY and CDR2 SMNVEV come from the germline V gene (reference sequence). CDR3 sequence (DNA): TGTGCCAGCAGTCCGGGACTAGCGGGAGGGCCCTCCTACGAGCAGTACTTC. It codes for CASSPGLAGGPSYEQYF.

The V call is TRBV28, the J call TRBJ2-7, with 8 bases identical to TRBD1. Germline values: CDR1 MDHEN, CDR2 SYDVKM. J was trimmed by 4 bases and V by 2 bases; bases with no gene match: 4. The CDR3 length is 14 residues. The CDR3: CASSLGTGAYEQYF. DNA for the CDR3: TGTGCCAGCAGTTTAGGGACAGGCGCTTACGAGCAGTACTTC.

This chain connects TRBV4-1 to TRBJ1-6; tentative D call: TRBD1 (5 bases). The germline V gene encodes CDR1 MGHRA and CDR2 YSYEKL. The CDR3 is 18 residues long. Trimming took off 0 bases at V and 7 bases at J, with 19 bases between the two ends. CDR3 in DNA: TGCGCCAGCAGCCAAGATGTGGCAGGGCGTGATGGAAATTCACCCCTCCACTTT. As protein: CASSQDVAGRDGNSPLHF.

The genes are TRBV2 and TRBJ2-7; no clear D gene. The V end lost 8 bases, the J end lost 3 bases, and 8 bases lay between the germline ends. The CDR3 runs to 11 residues. Germline V gene lookup returns CDR1 SNHLY and CDR2 FYNNEI. CDR3 sequence: CASLLIYEQYF. Written as DNA, the CDR3 is TGTGCCAGCCTACTCATCTACGAGCAGTACTTC.

CDR3 in DNA: TGTGCCAGCAGCTTGAGGAGAAATGAGCAGTTCTTC. This codes for CASSLRRNEQFF. The chain uses TRBV5-8 and TRBJ2-1; D remains ambiguous. Between the trimmed V and J ends, which lost 1 base and 7 bases, there was a span of 6 bases. The CDR3 is 12 residues long. The germline CDR1 and CDR2 sequences are SGHTS and YDEGEE.

This chain uses TRBV5-1 with TRBJ2-1, with 8 bases lining up with TRBD2. This CDR3 has 20 amino acids. The germline V gene has CDR1 SGHRS and CDR2 YFSETQ. V shed 4 bases, J shed 0 bases, and the junction held 18 bases outside the gene matches. The CDR3: CASSPKGLGNITSSYNEQFF. CDR3 sequence (DNA): TGCGCCAGCAGCCCAAAGGGACTAGGTAATATAACGAGCTCCTACAATGAGCAGTTCTTC.

This clone was counted between two and nine times. The V and J genes are TRBV27 and TRBJ2-3; D is possibly TRBD2 (6 bases). The V end was cut by 4 bases, the J end by 0 bases, with 20 bases between. The length of the CDR3 is 18 residues. Germline-derived CDR1 and CDR2 are MNHEY and SMNVEV (reference sequence). CDR3 DNA: TGTGCCAGCAGTTGGAGGGGACCTAGCGCTTCTAGCACAGATACGCAGTATTTT. Protein: CASSWRGPSASSTDTQYF.